Below, 11 T cell receptor beta chains from the same sample are listed, as sequenced in a study of blood T cell repertoires in COVID-19. The table came from immunoSEQ multiplex PCR; TCRdb's copy has only in-frame clones and leaves some out. Here the sample spans tens of thousands of clones, around 87% being singletons. Sequenced sample: peripheral blood. Every receptor here comes from a woman aged 45-59 years with active or convalescent COVID-19.

For this clone: The junction departs from the called germline gene at one end, perhaps through a read error. The V gene is TRBV2, the J gene TRBJ1-4; weak D call: TRBD1 (6 bases). The CDR3 runs to 15 residues. Germline CDR1 and CDR2: SNHLY and FYNNEI. This chain's CDR3 is CASSEADRTNEKLFF. The CDR3 DNA reads TGTGCCAGCAGCGAAGCGGACAGAACTAATGAAAAACTGTTTTTT.

On this clone itself: Other DNA sequences in the sample encode the same CDR3. The chain couples TRBV7-8 to TRBJ1-1; 7 positions agree with TRBD1. The CDR3 length is 14 residues. J lost 0 bases, V lost 3 bases, and 1 base had no gene match. Germline V CDR1 and CDR2: SGHVS, FQNEAQ. CDR3 sequence: CASSLGQMNTEAFF. In nucleotides, the CDR3 is TGTGCCAGCAGCTTGGGACAGATGAACACTGAAGCTTTCTTT. Drawing the rest from reference TRBV7-8 and TRBJ1-1, the complete variable domain is GAGVSQSPRYKVAKRGQDVALRCDPISGHVSLFWYQQALGQGPEFLTYFQNEAQLDKSGLPSDRFFAERPEGSVSTLKIQRTQQEDSAVYLCASSLGQMNTEAFFGQGTRLTVV.

The chain joins TRBV30 to TRBJ2-5, with 9 bases identical to TRBD2. The germline gives CDR1 GTSNPN, CDR2 SVGIG (reference sequence). Germline trimming cut 4 bases from V and 7 bases from J; bases unmatched to any gene: 7. This CDR3 is built from 13 residues. In nucleotides, the CDR3 is TGTGCCTGGACTATAGCGGGGGCCGGGACCCAGTACTTC. Translating gives CAWTIAGAGTQYF.

V and J are TRBV12-3 or TRBV12-4 and TRBJ2-7; 9 bases line up with TRBD1. The V and J ends lost 3 bases and 10 bases, in that order; junction bases with no gene match: 4. The CDR3 consists of 12 residues. The CDR3 is CASSFRDRDQYF. The DNA for the CDR3 is TGTGCCAGCAGTTTCCGGGACAGGGACCAGTACTTC.

V is TRBV6-5 and J is TRBJ1-4; D possibly corresponds to TRBD1 (5 bases). CDR1 is MNHEY and CDR2 is SVGAGI in the germline V gene. Trimming took 7 bases from V and 3 from J, leaving 15 bases between them. The CDR3 totals 15 residues. CDR3 region: CASMKQGSPNEKLFF. The CDR3 DNA reads TGTGCCAGCATGAAGCAGGGCTCACCTAATGAAAAACTGTTTTTT.

J is TRBJ2-2 and V is TRBV29-1, with TRBD1 matching 7 bases. J lost 0 bases, V lost 4 bases, and 2 bases had no gene match. The CDR3 length is 14 residues. Germline CDR1 SQVTM, CDR2 ANQGSEA. This chain's CDR3 is CSVVGQTNTGELFF. The CDR3 region has the DNA TGCAGCGTTGTGGGACAGACGAACACCGGGGAGCTGTTTTTT.

The rearrangement joins TRBV10-3 to TRBJ1-2; TRBD1 might be the D (6 bases). CDR3 length: 13 residues. V lost 7 bases and J lost 3, with 12 bases in between. Germline V CDR1 and CDR2: ENHRY, SYGVKD. CDR3 protein: CAITRDIDYGYTF. The DNA of the CDR3 is TGTGCCATCACCCGGGACATTGACTATGGCTACACCTTC.

The CDR3, as DNA: TGTGCCAGCAGTCAGGCCCCGACAGGCGGTAATGAAAAACTGTTTTTT. It yields the protein CASSQAPTGGNEKLFF. The gene calls are TRBV7-6 and TRBJ1-4; the D gene is possibly TRBD1 (6 bases). V lost 6 bases, J lost 4 bases, and 18 bases lay in between. Germline V gives CDR1 SGHVS, CDR2 FNYEAQ. This CDR3 is 16 amino acids long.

The DNA of the CDR3 is TGTGCCTGGATTTTCCCAAGCAGGGCCGAAAATAAAGCTTTCTTT. This gives the protein CAWIFPSRAENKAFF. J is TRBJ1-1 and V is TRBV30; D is possibly TRBD1 (5 bases). There are 15 residues in the CDR3. V shed 4 bases and J shed 9 bases, with 24 bases lying between them. Germline assignment: CDR1 GTSNPN and CDR2 SVGIG (reference sequence).

This clone appeared a few times. The V and J genes are TRBV19 and TRBJ2-1; 7 bases match TRBD2. Germline CDR1 and CDR2: LNHDA and SQIVND (reference sequence). The length of the CDR3 is 18 residues. V shed 4 bases, J shed 4 bases, and the junction held 16 bases outside the gene matches. The CDR3 region is CASSTPPPVSGKYNEQFF. The CDR3, as DNA: TGTGCCAGTAGTACGCCCCCCCCGGTCAGCGGGAAGTACAATGAGCAGTTCTTC.

The rearrangement joins TRBV7-2 to TRBJ2-5; D is uncertain. The CDR3 has 14 residues. Germline lookup yields CDR1 SGHTA and CDR2 FQGNSA. Trimming cost V 1 base and J 1 base, with 7 bases left between them. CDR3 residues: CASSLVAAQETQYF. The CDR3 DNA sequence: TGTGCCAGCAGCTTAGTCGCGGCCCAAGAGACCCAGTACTTC. The variable domain in full, with the rest retrieved from reference TRBV7-2 and TRBJ2-5, is GAGVSQSPSNKVTEKGKDVELRCDPISGHTALYWYRQSLGQGLEFLIYFQGNSAPDKSGLPSDRFSAERTGGSVSTLTIQRTQQEDSAVYLCASSLVAAQETQYFGPGTRLLVL.